The 17 T cell receptor beta chains listed next were all sequenced from one sample in a study of blood T cell repertoires in COVID-19. The repertoire was sequenced with immunoSEQ multiplex PCR; TCRdb's copy has only in-frame clones and lacks some. This sample has roughly 260,000 clones; approximately 87% occur once, and the top ten carry 2.3%. Sequencing was performed on peripheral blood. These receptor sequences come from a woman between 50 and 59 years old with acute or convalescent COVID-19.

J is TRBJ2-3 and V is TRBV7-2; 15 bases fit TRBD2. V shed 5 bases and J 6 bases; nucleotides not matched to a gene: 9. Germline V gene sequence: CDR1 SGHTA, CDR2 FQGNSA. The CDR3 has 17 residues. The CDR3 here is CASSTRTSGRAKDTQYF. For the CDR3, the DNA is TGTGCCAGCAGCACCCGGACTAGCGGGAGGGCCAAGGATACGCAGTATTTT. The variable domain in full, with the rest retrieved from reference TRBV7-2 and TRBJ2-3, is GAGVSQSPSNKVTEKGKDVELRCDPISGHTALYWYRQSLGQGLEFLIYFQGNSAPDKSGLPSDRFSAERTGGSVSTLTIQRTQQEDSAVYLCASSTRTSGRAKDTQYFGPGTRLTVL.

This chain links TRBV7-8 with TRBJ2-7; 7 bases map to TRBD1. The CDR3 extends over 14 amino acids. After removal of 4 bases from V and 1 base from J, the junction contained 4 bases not matched to a gene. Germline CDR1 SGHVS, CDR2 FQNEAQ. The CDR3 bases are TGTGCCAGCAGCTCACGACAGGGATCCTACGAGCAGTACTTC. Its protein product is CASSSRQGSYEQYF.

This chain joins TRBV28 and TRBJ2-1; 7 bases match TRBD2. CDR1 MDHEN and CDR2 SYDVKM come from the germline V gene. V was clipped by 1 base and J by 0 bases; unmatched bases: 6. The CDR3 is 17 residues long. For the CDR3, the DNA is TGTGCCAGCAGTTTATTGTCTGGCGGGAGCTCCTACAATGAGCAGTTCTTC. It codes for CASSLLSGGSSYNEQFF.

The chain has TRBV21-1 and TRBJ1-5; the D call TRBD1 from the table was never checked on the DNA. TRBV21-1 is a documented pseudogene. The CDR3 sequence is 12 residues long. CDR3 sequence (DNA): TGTGCCAGCAGCAAACTTTGCAGTCTCCAGCATTTT. Protein product: CASSKLCSLQHF.

This sequence joins TRBV9 and TRBJ2-2, with 8 bases matching TRBD2. The CDR3 has 16 amino acids. Germline lookup yields CDR1 SGDLS and CDR2 YYNGEE. V was pared by 0 bases and J by 0 bases, with 1 base of the junction left unmatched. The CDR3 spells CASSVEAGANTGELFF. CDR3 nucleotides: TGTGCCAGCAGCGTAGAAGCGGGGGCGAACACCGGGGAGCTGTTTTTT. Combining the CDR3 with reference TRBV9 and TRBJ2-2 gives the whole variable domain DSGVTQTPKHLITATGQRVTLRCSPRSGDLSVYWYQQSLDQGLQFLIQYYNGEERAKGNILERFSAQQFPDLHSELNLSSLELGDSALYFCASSVEAGANTGELFFGEGSRLTVL.

The chain links TRBV6-5 to TRBJ1-4; no reliable D call. V lost 6 bases, J lost 4 bases, and 9 bases lay in between. Germline V CDR1 and CDR2: MNHEY, SVGAGI. This CDR3 has 13 amino acids. Here the CDR3 reads CASSRVLNEKLFF. CDR3 sequence (DNA): TGTGCCAGCAGCCGGGTCCTTAATGAAAAACTGTTTTTT.

V gene TRBV7-9 combines with J gene TRBJ2-2; D uncertain. V lost 6 bases and J 6 bases, leaving 8 bases between the germline ends. CDR1 and CDR2 (germline): SEHNR, FQNEAQ (reference sequence). There are 12 residues in the CDR3. As DNA, the CDR3 is TGTGCCAGCAGATCCAGGCCCGGGGAGCTGTTTTTT. Translated, it gives CASRSRPGELFF.

The J gene is TRBJ2-7, the V gene TRBV7-2; D gene uncertain. This CDR3 contains 16 residues. Germline V CDR1 and CDR2: SGHTA, FQGNSA. Trimming took 2 bases from V and 0 from J, leaving 14 bases between them. The CDR3 coding sequence is TGTGCCAGCAGCTTATTATTAACAGCTTTCTCCTACGAGCAGTACTTC. It is translated as CASSLLLTAFSYEQYF.

This rearrangement joins TRBV7-8 to TRBJ2-1; 9 positions agree with TRBD2. J was trimmed by 10 bases and V by 5 bases; bases with no gene match: 15. The CDR3 loop spans 16 amino acids. The germline CDR1 and CDR2 sequences are SGHVS and FQNEAQ. The DNA of the CDR3 is TGTGCCAGCAGCCCGACCTTTAGCGGGGGAGAATGGGAGCAGTTCTTC. It yields the protein CASSPTFSGGEWEQFF.

V and J are TRBV27 and TRBJ1-4; 10 nucleotides match TRBD1. With 4 bases clipped from V and 6 bases from J, the junction kept 5 bases outside the gene matches. Germline CDR1 MNHEY, CDR2 SMNVEV (reference sequence). This CDR3 is built from 15 residues. The CDR3 region is CASSSGGQGYEKLFF. The CDR3 DNA is TGTGCCAGCAGTTCGGGGGGACAGGGGTATGAAAAACTGTTTTTT. The full variable domain, its missing parts supplied by reference TRBV27 and TRBJ1-4, is EAQVTQNPRYLITVTGKKLTVTCSQNMNHEYMSWYRQDPGLGLRQIYYSMNVEVTDKGDVPEGYKVSRKEKRNFPLILESPSPNQTSLYFCASSSGGQGYEKLFFGSGTQLSVL.

The chain has TRBV7-2 and TRBJ2-1; 11 nucleotides align to TRBD2. Germline V lookup: CDR1 SGHTA, CDR2 FQGNSA. The trim removed 5 bases at V and 3 bases at J, leaving 3 bases unmatched. The CDR3 covers 15 residues. Here the CDR3 reads CASSQTSGNYNEQFF. CDR3 DNA: TGTGCCAGCAGCCAGACTAGCGGGAACTACAATGAGCAGTTCTTC.

The rearrangement joins TRBV2 to TRBJ1-4, with 8 positions matching TRBD1. The CDR3 has 14 amino acids. Per the germline V gene, CDR1 is SNHLY and CDR2 is FYNNEI. The V and J ends lost 7 bases and 8 bases, in that order; junction bases with no gene match: 9. The CDR3 bases are TGTGCCAGCATTAAGACAGGGGTCACCGAAAAACTGTTTTTT. Its translation is CASIKTGVTEKLFF.

The chain combines TRBV5-4 with TRBJ2-1; possibly TRBD1 for D (6 bases). Trimming shortened V by 6 bases and J by 1 base, and 17 bases separated the two germline ends. Per the germline V gene, CDR1 is SGHNT and CDR2 is YYREEE (reference sequence). The CDR3 runs 16 residues. As DNA, the CDR3 is TGTGCCAGCACCTCTAGACAGGAGACTTCCTACAATGAGCAGTTCTTC. It translates to CASTSRQETSYNEQFF.

This clone was seen more than once but under ten times. The CDR3 DNA follows: TGTGCCAGCAGCTTTTCGGACAGGGCTTCGACATACGAGCAGTACTTC. It is translated as CASSFSDRASTYEQYF. This chain links TRBV9 with TRBJ2-7; TRBD1 aligns across 8 bases. The V gene end was trimmed by 4 bases and the J gene end by 4 bases; junction bases not matched to a gene: 13. The germline CDR1 and CDR2 sequences are SGDLS and YYNGEE. This CDR3 comprises 16 residues.

CDR3: CSVAGTGNQPQHF. CDR3 nucleotide sequence: TGCAGCGTTGCCGGGACAGGTAATCAGCCCCAGCATTTT. This chain uses TRBV29-1 with TRBJ1-5; 8 bases fit TRBD1. J was trimmed by 4 bases and V by 4 bases; bases with no gene match: 3. The CDR3 extends over 13 amino acids. Germline CDR1 is SQVTM and CDR2 is ANQGSEA.

This clone has a single count. The genes are TRBV2 and TRBJ2-5; 7 bases match TRBD1. Germline trimming cut 6 bases from V and 7 bases from J; bases unmatched to any gene: 11. The length of the CDR3 is 14 residues. Germline assignment: CDR1 SNHLY and CDR2 FYNNEI. For the CDR3, the DNA is TGTGCCAGCAGGGATGACAGGGTTGATGGGACCCAGTACTTC. The encoded protein is CASRDDRVDGTQYF.

The chain joins TRBV19 to TRBJ1-2; 8 nucleotides match TRBD1. Germline CDR1 reads LNHDA; CDR2 reads SQIVND (reference sequence). Unmatched junction bases numbered 9, after V lost 7 bases and J lost 8 bases. This CDR3 contains 13 residues. For the CDR3, the DNA is TGTGCCAGTAAGGCGTCGGGGACAGGCGGCTACACCTTC. Translated, it gives CASKASGTGGYTF.